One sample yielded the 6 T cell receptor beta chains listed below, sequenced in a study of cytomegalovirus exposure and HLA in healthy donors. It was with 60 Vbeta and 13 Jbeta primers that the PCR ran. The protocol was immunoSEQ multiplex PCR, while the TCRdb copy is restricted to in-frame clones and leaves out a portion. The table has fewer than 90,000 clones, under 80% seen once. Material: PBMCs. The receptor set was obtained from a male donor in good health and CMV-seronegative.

The CDR3 sequence: CAWSERTGGQPQHF. The CDR3 region has the DNA TGTGCCTGGAGTGAACGGACAGGGGGTCAGCCCCAGCATTTT. The chain has TRBV30 and TRBJ1-5; 10 bases match TRBD1. This CDR3 comprises 14 residues. Germline loops: CDR1 GTSNPN, CDR2 SVGIG (reference sequence). V trimming: 1 base; J trimming: 6 bases; junction bases outside the gene matches: 3.

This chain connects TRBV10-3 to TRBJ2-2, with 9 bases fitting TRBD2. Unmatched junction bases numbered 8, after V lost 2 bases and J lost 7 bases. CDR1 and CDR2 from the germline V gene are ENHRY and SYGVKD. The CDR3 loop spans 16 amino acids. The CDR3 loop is CAISEEFSGSGGELFF. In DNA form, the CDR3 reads TGTGCCATCAGTGAGGAGTTTAGCGGGAGCGGCGGGGAGCTGTTTTTT.

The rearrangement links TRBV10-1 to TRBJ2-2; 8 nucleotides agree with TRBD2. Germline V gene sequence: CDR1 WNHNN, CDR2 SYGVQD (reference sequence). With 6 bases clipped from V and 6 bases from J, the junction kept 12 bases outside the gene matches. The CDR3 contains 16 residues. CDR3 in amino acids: CASSKRSGTHPGELFF. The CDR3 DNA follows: TGCGCCAGCAGCAAACGTAGCGGGACCCACCCCGGGGAGCTGTTTTTT.

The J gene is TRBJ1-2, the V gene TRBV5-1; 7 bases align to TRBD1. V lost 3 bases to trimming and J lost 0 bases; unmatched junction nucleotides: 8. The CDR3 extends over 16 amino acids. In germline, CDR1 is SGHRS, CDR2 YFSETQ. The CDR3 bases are TGCGCCAGCAGCTCGACAGGGTTAGGGACTAACTATGGCTACACCTTC. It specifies CASSSTGLGTNYGYTF.

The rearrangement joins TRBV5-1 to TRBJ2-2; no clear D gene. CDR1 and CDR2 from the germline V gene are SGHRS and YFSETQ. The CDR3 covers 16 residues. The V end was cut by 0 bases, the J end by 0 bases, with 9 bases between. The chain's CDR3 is CASSLGAKANTGELFF. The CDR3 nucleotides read TGCGCCAGCAGCTTGGGAGCGAAGGCGAACACCGGGGAGCTGTTTTTT. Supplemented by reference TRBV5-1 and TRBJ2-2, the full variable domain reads KAGVTQTPRYLIKTRGQQVTLSCSPISGHRSVSWYQQTPGQGLQFLFEYFSETQRNKGNFPGRFSGRQFSNSRSEMNVSTLELGDSALYLCASSLGAKANTGELFFGEGSRLTVL.

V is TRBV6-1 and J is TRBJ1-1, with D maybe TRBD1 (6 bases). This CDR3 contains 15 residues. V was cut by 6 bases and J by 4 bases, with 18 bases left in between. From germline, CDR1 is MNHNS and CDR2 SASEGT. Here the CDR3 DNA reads TGTGCCAGCAGCCTAAGGGTAGGGGGAATCACTGAAGCTTTCTTT. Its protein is CASSLRVGGITEAFF.